Sample share makes the clone carrying this T cell receptor gamma chain large. Other DNA variants within this sample encode the same CDR3. The CDR3 has 15 residues. After removal of 0 bases from V and 4 bases from J, the junction contained 5 bases not matched to a gene. Germline CDR1 is EGSNGY and CDR2 is YDSYNSKV. The receptor sequences were amplified from genomic DNA of peripheral blood mononuclear cells. This record belongs to a study of gamma delta lymphoproliferative disorders and STAT genes. Study-level information: The LymphoTrack Dx TCRG Assay amplified gamma chains from at least 50 ng of genomic DNA.

TCRdb reanalyzed the multiplex PCR reads using CATT. The data show approximately 670 gamma-chain clones, around 10% seen once. The chain couples TRGV2 to TRGJP2. Because TCRdb records no J gene, it was assigned here through a match of the DNA to germline. This sequence originates from a human donor in good health. Material: blood. Written as DNA, the CDR3 is TGTGCCACCTGGGACGGGTACTCTAGTGATTGGATCAAGACGTTT. Its protein is CATWDGYSSDWIKTF.